The 11 T cell receptor beta chains presented below share a single source sample, sequenced in a study of control samples from healthy donors and cancer patients. Sequencing was performed with immunoSEQ multiplex PCR; in TCRdb, only in-frame clones are kept and a portion is missing. The table records approximately 170,000 clones, roughly 93% of them present only once. The material sequenced was blood. These receptors all stem from a woman in her sixties or seventies in good health.

This rearrangement joins TRBV5-1 to TRBJ2-7; D gene unclear. Per the germline V gene, CDR1 is SGHRS and CDR2 is YFSETQ. The CDR3 length is 11 residues. V was cut by 0 bases and J by 3 bases, with 1 base left in between. The CDR3 is CASSLDYEQYF. The CDR3 bases are TGCGCCAGCAGCTTGGACTACGAGCAGTACTTC.

V and J are TRBV7-2 and TRBJ1-1, with D maybe TRBD1 (6 bases). Germline V lookup: CDR1 SGHTA, CDR2 FQGNSA. The CDR3 spans 12 residues. With 6 bases removed from V and 9 bases from J, the gap between germline ends came to 14 bases. The CDR3 reads CASREQGFQAFF. CDR3 sequence (DNA): TGTGCCAGCAGGGAACAGGGATTTCAAGCTTTCTTT.

This chain links TRBV11-3 with TRBJ1-1; unclear D gene. Trimming stripped 6 bases from V and 1 base from J, with 9 bases between. Germline-derived CDR1 and CDR2 are SGHNT and YENEEA. The CDR3 spans 13 residues. In DNA form, the CDR3 reads TGTGCCAGCAGTCCCATGGGGAACACTGAAGCTTTCTTT. It yields the protein CASSPMGNTEAFF.

The chain employs TRBV7-7 and TRBJ2-5, with D maybe TRBD1 (5 bases). Trimming took 3 bases from V and 0 from J, leaving 8 bases between them. Germline CDR1 reads SSHAT; CDR2 reads FNYEAQ (reference sequence). This CDR3 has 14 residues. The CDR3, as DNA: TGTGCCAGCAGCTTGTCAGGGTACCAAGAGACCCAGTACTTC. Amino acids: CASSLSGYQETQYF.

The V and J genes are TRBV6-5 and TRBJ1-1; 7 nucleotides match TRBD1. Per germline, CDR1 MNHEY and CDR2 SVGAGI. The CDR3 consists of 14 residues. Written as DNA, the CDR3 is TGTGCGGCCGGGGGACAGACCTTGAACACTGAAGCTTTCTTT. It is translated as CAAGGQTLNTEAFF.

The V gene is TRBV5-1, the J gene TRBJ1-4; D remains unclear. Trimming left V 0 bases short and J 4 bases short, with 1 base between. Germline CDR1 reads SGHRS; CDR2 reads YFSETQ. CDR3 length equals 12 residues. CDR3 DNA: TGCGCCAGCAGCTTGGGTAATGAAAAACTGTTTTTT. It yields the protein CASSLGNEKLFF.

V gene TRBV18 combines with J gene TRBJ1-1; D gene unclear. The CDR3 covers 16 residues. Germline V CDR1 and CDR2: KGHSH, LQKENI. V was pared by 3 bases and J by 4 bases, with 18 bases between. Here the CDR3 DNA reads TGTGCCAGCTCACCCGGAATGGCGGGAGGAGGCACTGAAGCTTTCTTT. This gives the protein CASSPGMAGGGTEAFF.

The chain is built from TRBV29-1 and TRBJ2-1, with D maybe TRBD1 (6 bases). Looked up from germline, CDR1 is SQVTM and CDR2 is ANQGSEA. Trimming took off 4 bases at V and 0 bases at J, with 10 bases between the two ends. The CDR3 runs 14 residues. In DNA, the CDR3 is TGCAGCGTTGGGGGGCGAAGCTCCTACAATGAGCAGTTCTTC. It translates to CSVGGRSSYNEQFF.

This chain joins TRBV20-1 and TRBJ1-2; D is ambiguous. V gave up 7 bases and J gave up 7 bases, with 13 bases separating them. Germline V gives CDR1 DFQATT, CDR2 SNEGSKA (reference sequence). The CDR3 has 11 residues. The CDR3 nucleotides are TGCAGTGTCGGTGGGATTACTGGCTACACCTTC. The encoded protein is CSVGGITGYTF.

This clone was observed a single time. V gene TRBV5-6 combines with J gene TRBJ1-6; 10 nucleotides line up with TRBD1. The CDR3 loop spans 17 amino acids. In germline, CDR1 is SGHDT, CDR2 YYEEEE. V lost 3 bases and J lost 8; bases outside the gene matches: 11. CDR3 amino acids: CASSSLTGGTMDSPLHF. CDR3 bases: TGTGCCAGCAGCTCCTTGACAGGGGGCACGATGGATTCACCCCTCCACTTT.

This chain links TRBV7-2 with TRBJ2-2; 9 nucleotides align to TRBD2. This CDR3 contains 16 residues. Per the germline V gene, CDR1 is SGHTA and CDR2 is FQGNSA. V was pared by 2 bases and J by 6 bases, with 7 bases of the junction left unmatched. The CDR3: CASSLRTSALAGELFF. In DNA form, the CDR3 reads TGTGCCAGCAGCTTAAGGACTAGCGCTTTGGCCGGGGAGCTGTTTTTT.